This is a list of T cell receptor beta chains from one sample in a study of CD8 T cells in ankylosing spondylitis. TCRdb analysed the 5' RACE reads with MiXCR anew, one entry per CDR3 protein. The top ten clones hold approximately 12% of a sample with tens of thousands of distinct CDR3 sequences, around 6.2% of them seen once. Sequencing was carried out using blood, either unsorted or a sorted T cell fraction (not recorded which). The receptors were sampled from a male donor with ankylosing spondylitis or in good health (not recorded which). Both conserved end residues are trimmed from each CDR3. A D gene is named only where the DNA matches it firmly.

d_call	j_call	v_call	cdr3_aa
NA	TRBJ2-5	TRBV10-1	ASSETLEETQY
NA	TRBJ1-1	TRBV20-1	SAKGGADTEAF
TRBD1	TRBJ2-7	TRBV10-2	ASRDLTGISYEQY
NA	TRBJ2-3	TRBV10-3	AISQGPTDTQY
NA	TRBJ2-1	TRBV28	ASSFADNEQF
TRBD2	TRBJ2-3	TRBV7-3	ASSLTRREKGDTQY
TRBD2	TRBJ2-5	TRBV20-1	SASSLAGGDQETQY
TRBD1	TRBJ1-1	TRBV5-4	ASSHRTGEAF
TRBD2	TRBJ2-5	TRBV5-1	ASSSPLAGAETQY
TRBD1	TRBJ2-7	TRBV29-1	SVNRGHEQY
NA	TRBJ2-2	TRBV5-1	ASSLHGTNTGTGELF
NA	TRBJ2-5	TRBV18	ASSPIGFRETQY
TRBD2	TRBJ2-3	TRBV2	ASSGYSSGGATDTQY
TRBD2	TRBJ2-1	TRBV27	ASSTWREGNEQF
TRBD2	TRBJ2-4	TRBV5-1	ASSRGSGEDIQY
NA	TRBJ1-2	TRBV7-9	ASSSGGPTN
NA	TRBJ1-2	TRBV7-2	ASSGPGDRLYGYT
NA	TRBJ2-6	TRBV24-1	ATSDPGQIRSGANVLT
NA	TRBJ1-6	TRBV10-3	AISERGGNSPLH
TRBD1	TRBJ1-5	TRBV18	ASSLMGQNNQPQH